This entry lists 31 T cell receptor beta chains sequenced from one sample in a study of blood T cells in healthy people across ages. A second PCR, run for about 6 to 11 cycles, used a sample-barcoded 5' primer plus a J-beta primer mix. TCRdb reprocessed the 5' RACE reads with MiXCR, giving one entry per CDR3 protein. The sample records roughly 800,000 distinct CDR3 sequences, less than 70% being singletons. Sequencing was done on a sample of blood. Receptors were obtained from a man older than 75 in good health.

The CDR3 spells CSARDEGYGGEQYF. The DNA for the CDR3 is TGCAGTGCTAGAGATGAGGGGTATGGTGGTGAGCAGTACTTC. The rearrangement joins TRBV20-1 to TRBJ2-7; D tentatively fits TRBD1 or TRBD2 (5 bases each). The germline V gene encodes CDR1 DFQATT and CDR2 SNEGSKA (reference sequence). This CDR3 comprises 14 residues. V was pared by 0 bases and J by 7 bases, with 16 bases between.

The CDR3 loop is CASSLAGSEGETQYF. CDR3 sequence (DNA): TGTGCCAGCAGCTTAGCAGGGTCGGAGGGAGAGACCCAGTACTTC. This chain joins TRBV7-2 and TRBJ2-5, with TRBD2 as a possible D gene (6 bases). V lost 0 bases and J lost 4, with 12 bases in between. The CDR3 extends over 15 amino acids. Per germline, CDR1 SGHTA and CDR2 FQGNSA.

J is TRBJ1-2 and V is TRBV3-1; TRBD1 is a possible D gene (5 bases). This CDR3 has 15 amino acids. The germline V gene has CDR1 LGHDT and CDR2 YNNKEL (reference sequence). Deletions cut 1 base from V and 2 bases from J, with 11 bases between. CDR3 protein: CASSQAGLDNYGYTF. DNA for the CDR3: TGTGCCAGCAGCCAAGCAGGGCTTGACAACTATGGCTACACCTTC.

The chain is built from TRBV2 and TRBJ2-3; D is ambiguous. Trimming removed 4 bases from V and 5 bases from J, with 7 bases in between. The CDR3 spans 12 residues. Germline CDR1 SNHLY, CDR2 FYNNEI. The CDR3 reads CASSVLGDTQYF. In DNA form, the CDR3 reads TGTGCCAGCAGTGTTCTCGGAGATACGCAGTATTTT. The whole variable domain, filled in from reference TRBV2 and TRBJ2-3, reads EPEVTQTPSHQVTQMGQEVILRCVPISNHLYFYWYRQILGQKVEFLVSFYNNEISEKSEIFDDQFSVERPDGSNFTLKIRSTKLEDSAMYFCASSVLGDTQYFGPGTRLTVL.

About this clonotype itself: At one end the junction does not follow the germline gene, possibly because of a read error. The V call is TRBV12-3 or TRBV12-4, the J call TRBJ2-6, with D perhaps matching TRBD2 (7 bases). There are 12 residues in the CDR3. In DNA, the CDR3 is TGTGCCCCGACTCGGGGGGCCAACGTCCCGACTTTC. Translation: CAPTRGANVPTF.

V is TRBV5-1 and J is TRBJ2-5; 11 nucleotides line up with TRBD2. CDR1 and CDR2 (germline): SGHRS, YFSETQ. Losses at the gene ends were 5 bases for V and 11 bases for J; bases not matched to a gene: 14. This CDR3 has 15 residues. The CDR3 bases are TGCGCCAGCAGTCGACTAGCGGGACGCTCGAGTGAGCAGTACTTC. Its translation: CASSRLAGRSSEQYF.

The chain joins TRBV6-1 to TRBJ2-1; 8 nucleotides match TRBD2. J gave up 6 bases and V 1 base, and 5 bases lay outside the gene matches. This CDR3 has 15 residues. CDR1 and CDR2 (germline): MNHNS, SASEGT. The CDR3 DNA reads TGTGCCAGCAGTGAAGAAGGACTAGCTTCCAATGAGCAGTTCTTC. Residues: CASSEEGLASNEQFF.

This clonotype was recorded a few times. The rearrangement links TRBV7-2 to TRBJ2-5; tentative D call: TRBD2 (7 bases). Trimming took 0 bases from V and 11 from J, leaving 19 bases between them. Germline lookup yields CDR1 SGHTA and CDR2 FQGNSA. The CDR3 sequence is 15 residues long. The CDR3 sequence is CASSLASGTLSQQYF. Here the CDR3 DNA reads TGTGCCAGCAGCTTAGCCAGCGGGACACTCTCCCAGCAGTACTTC.

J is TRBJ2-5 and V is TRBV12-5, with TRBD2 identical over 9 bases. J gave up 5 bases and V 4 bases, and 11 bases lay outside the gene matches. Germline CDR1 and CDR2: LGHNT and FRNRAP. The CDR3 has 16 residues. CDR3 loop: CASGSTNSGRVETQYF. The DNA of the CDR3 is TGTGCTAGTGGTTCCACTAATAGCGGGAGAGTGGAGACCCAGTACTTC. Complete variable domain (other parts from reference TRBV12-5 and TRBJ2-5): DARVTQTPRHKVTEMGQEVTMRCQPILGHNTVFWYRQTMMQGLELLAYFRNRAPLDDSGMPKDRFSAEMPDATLATLKIQPSEPRDSAVYFCASGSTNSGRVETQYFGPGTRLLVL.

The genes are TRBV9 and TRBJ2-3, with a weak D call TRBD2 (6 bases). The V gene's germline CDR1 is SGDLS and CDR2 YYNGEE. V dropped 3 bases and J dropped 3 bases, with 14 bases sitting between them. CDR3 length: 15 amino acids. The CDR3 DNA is TGTGCCAGCAGCGCCGCCGGGGGTAAGACAGATACGCAGTATTTT. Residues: CASSAAGGKTDTQYF.

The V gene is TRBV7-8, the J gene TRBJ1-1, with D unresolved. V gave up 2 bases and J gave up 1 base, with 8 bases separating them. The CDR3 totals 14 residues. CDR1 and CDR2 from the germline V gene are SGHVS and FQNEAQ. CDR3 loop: CASSLRITNTEAFF. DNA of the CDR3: TGTGCCAGCAGCTTACGTATCACGAACACTGAAGCTTTCTTT. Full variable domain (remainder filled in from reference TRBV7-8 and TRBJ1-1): GAGVSQSPRYKVAKRGQDVALRCDPISGHVSLFWYQQALGQGPEFLTYFQNEAQLDKSGLPSDRFFAERPEGSVSTLKIQRTQQEDSAVYLCASSLRITNTEAFFGQGTRLTVV.

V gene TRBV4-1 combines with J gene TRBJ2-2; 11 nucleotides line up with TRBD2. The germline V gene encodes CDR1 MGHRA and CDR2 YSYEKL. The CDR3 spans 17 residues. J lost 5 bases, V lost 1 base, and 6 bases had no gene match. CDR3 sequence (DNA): TGCGCCAGCAGCCAAGGGGGACTAGCGGCGAGTACCGGGGAGCTGTTTTTT. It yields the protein CASSQGGLAASTGELFF.

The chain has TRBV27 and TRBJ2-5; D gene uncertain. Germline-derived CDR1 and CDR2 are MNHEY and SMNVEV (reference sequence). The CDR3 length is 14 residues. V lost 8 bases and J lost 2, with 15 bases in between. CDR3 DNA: TGTGCCAGCGCAGTATACATTGGACAAGAGACCCAGTACTTC. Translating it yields CASAVYIGQETQYF.

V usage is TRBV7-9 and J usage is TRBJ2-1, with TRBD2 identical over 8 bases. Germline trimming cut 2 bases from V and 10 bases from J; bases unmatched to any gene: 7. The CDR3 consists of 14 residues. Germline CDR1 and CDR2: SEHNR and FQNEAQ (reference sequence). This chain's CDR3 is CASSLPGLAGEQFF. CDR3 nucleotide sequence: TGTGCCAGCAGCTTACCCGGACTAGCAGGGGAGCAGTTCTTC.

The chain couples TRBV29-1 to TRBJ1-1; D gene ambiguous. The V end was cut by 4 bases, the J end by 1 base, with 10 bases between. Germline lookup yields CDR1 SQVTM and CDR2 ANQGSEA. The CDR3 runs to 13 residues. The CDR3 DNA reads TGCAGCGTTGCCCCAAGCCAGAACACTGAAGCTTTCTTT. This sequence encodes CSVAPSQNTEAFF.

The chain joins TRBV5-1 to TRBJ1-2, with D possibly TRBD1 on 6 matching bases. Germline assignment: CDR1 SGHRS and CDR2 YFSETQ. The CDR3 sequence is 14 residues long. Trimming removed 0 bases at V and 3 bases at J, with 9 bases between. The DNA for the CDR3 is TGCGCCAGCAGCTTGGCCCAGGGGCACTATGGCTACACCTTC. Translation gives CASSLAQGHYGYTF.

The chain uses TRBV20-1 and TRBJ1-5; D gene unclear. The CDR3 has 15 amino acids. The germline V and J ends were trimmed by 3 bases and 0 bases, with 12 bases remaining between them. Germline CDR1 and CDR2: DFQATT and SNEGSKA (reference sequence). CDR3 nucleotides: TGCAGTGCTAGTGCTGCAGATTATAGCAATCAGCCCCAGCATTTT. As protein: CSASAADYSNQPQHF.

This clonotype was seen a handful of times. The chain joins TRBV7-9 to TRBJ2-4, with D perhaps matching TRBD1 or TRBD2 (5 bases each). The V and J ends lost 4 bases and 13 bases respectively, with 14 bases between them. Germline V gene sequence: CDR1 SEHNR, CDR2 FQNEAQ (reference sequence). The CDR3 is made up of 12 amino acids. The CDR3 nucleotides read TGTGCCAGCAGCTCCATTTCGGGGCCACAGTACTTC. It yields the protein CASSSISGPQYF.

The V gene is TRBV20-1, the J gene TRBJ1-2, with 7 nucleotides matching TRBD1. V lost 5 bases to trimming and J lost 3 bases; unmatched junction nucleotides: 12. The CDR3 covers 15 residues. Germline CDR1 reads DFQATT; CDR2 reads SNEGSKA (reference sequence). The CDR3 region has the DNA TGCAGTGCTCAAGGCGCTCTGGGGACAGACTATGGCTACACCTTC. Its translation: CSAQGALGTDYGYTF.

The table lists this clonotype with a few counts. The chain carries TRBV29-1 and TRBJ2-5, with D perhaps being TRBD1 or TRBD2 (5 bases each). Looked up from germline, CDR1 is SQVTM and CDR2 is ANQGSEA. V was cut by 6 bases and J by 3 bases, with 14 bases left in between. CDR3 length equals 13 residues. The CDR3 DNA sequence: TGCAGCGTGGGACGGGTAGTAAAAGAGACCCAGTACTTC. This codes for CSVGRVVKETQYF.

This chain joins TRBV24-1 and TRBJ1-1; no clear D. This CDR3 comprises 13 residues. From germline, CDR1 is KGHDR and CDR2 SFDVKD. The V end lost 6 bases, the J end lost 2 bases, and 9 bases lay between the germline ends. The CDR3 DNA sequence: TGTGCCACCAGTCGGACGGATAACACTGAAGCTTTCTTT. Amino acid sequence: CATSRTDNTEAFF.

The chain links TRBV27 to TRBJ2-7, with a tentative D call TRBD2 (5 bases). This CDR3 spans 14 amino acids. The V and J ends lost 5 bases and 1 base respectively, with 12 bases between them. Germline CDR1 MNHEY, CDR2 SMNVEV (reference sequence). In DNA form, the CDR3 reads TGTGCCAGCAGTGTATATGGGAGTTCCTACGAGCAGTACTTC. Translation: CASSVYGSSYEQYF.

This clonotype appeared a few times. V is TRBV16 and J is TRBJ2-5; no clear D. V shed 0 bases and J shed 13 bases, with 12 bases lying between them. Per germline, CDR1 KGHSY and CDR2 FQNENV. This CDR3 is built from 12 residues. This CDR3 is CASSQSLVRLYF. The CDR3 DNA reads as TGTGCCAGCAGCCAATCGCTAGTCCGTCTGTACTTC.

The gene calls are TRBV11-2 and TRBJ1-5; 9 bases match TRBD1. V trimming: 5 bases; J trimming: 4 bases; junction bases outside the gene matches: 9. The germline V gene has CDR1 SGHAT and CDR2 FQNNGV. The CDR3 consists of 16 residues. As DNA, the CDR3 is TGTGCCAGCAGCCCAACGCAGGGACAGGGAAATCAGCCCCAGCATTTT. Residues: CASSPTQGQGNQPQHF.

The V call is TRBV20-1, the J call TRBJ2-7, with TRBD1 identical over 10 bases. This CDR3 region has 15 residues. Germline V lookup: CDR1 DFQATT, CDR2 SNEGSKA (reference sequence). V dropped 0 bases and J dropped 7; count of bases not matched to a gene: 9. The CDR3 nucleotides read TGCAGTGCTAGAGACCCGGGACAGGGGAAGAATGAGCAGTACTTC. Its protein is CSARDPGQGKNEQYF.

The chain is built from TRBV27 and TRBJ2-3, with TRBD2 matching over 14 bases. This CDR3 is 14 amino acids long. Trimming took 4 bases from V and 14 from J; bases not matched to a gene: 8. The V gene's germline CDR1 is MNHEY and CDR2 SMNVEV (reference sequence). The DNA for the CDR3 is TGTGCCAGCAGTTGGGGGACTAGCGGGAGAGGCGCGTATTTT. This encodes CASSWGTSGRGAYF.

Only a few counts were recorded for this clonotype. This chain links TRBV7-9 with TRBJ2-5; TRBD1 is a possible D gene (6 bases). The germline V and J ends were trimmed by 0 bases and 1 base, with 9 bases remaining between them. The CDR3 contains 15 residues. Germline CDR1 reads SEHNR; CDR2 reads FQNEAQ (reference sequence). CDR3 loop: CASSLALDSQETQYF. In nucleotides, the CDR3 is TGTGCCAGCAGCTTAGCGCTGGACAGCCAAGAGACCCAGTACTTC.

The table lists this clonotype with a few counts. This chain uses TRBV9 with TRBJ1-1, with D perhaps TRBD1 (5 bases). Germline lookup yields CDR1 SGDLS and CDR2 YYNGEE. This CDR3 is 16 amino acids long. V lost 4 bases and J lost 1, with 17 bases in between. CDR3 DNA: TGTGCCAGCAGCCCCGCGGGATCTAGGGGGAACACTGAAGCTTTCTTT. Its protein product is CASSPAGSRGNTEAFF. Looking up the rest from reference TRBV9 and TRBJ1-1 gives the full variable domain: DSGVTQTPKHLITATGQRVTLRCSPRSGDLSVYWYQQSLDQGLQFLIQYYNGEERAKGNILERFSAQQFPDLHSELNLSSLELGDSALYFCASSPAGSRGNTEAFFGQGTRLTVV.

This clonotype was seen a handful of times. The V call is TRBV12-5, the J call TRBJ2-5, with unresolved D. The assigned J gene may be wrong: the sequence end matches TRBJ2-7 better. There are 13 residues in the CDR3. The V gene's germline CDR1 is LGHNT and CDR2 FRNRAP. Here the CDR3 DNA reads TGTGCTAGTGGTTTGGAGTTGGGGTACGAGCAGTACTTC. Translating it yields CASGLELGYEQYF.

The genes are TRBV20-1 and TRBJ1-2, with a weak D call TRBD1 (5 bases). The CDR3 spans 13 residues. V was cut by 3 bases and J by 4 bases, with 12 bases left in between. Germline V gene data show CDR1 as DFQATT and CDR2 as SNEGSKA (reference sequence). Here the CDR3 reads CSASEGPGYGYTF. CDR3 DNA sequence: TGCAGTGCTAGTGAGGGACCGGGCTATGGCTACACCTTC.

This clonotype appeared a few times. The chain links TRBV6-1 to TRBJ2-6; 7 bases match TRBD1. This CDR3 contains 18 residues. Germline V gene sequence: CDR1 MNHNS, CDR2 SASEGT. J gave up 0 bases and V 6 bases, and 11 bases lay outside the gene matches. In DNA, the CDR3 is TGTGCCAGCAGCCAATACCCAGGACAGGACTCTGGGGCCAACGTCCTGACTTTC. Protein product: CASSQYPGQDSGANVLTF.